These 5 T cell receptor beta chains originate from one sample sequenced in a study of Graves' ophthalmopathy and Graves' hyperthyroidism. The TCR beta CDR3 regions underwent amplification from RNA transcripts. RT-PCR in the first round used HTBI primers; a second-round multiplex PCR followed. TCRdb passed the multiplex PCR reads through MiXCR, listing each CDR3 protein once. This repertoire shows a few hundred thousand distinct CDR3 sequences, about two fifths found once; its top ten account for about 4%. Sequencing used peripheral blood or thyroid tissue (not recorded which). These receptors all come from an adult man with Graves' hyperthyroidism.

The rearrangement joins TRBV7-8 to TRBJ1-6; D gene uncertain. The germline V gene has CDR1 SGHVS and CDR2 FQNEAQ. The CDR3 has 12 amino acids. V shed 2 bases and J shed 13 bases, with 9 bases lying between them. CDR3 in amino acids: CASSLRRPPLHF. The CDR3 coding sequence is TGTGCCAGCAGCTTAAGAAGACCTCCCCTCCACTTT.

This clonotype was counted only a few times. The J gene is TRBJ2-6, the V gene TRBV3-1; no clear D. The germline V and J ends were trimmed by 4 bases and 0 bases, with 7 bases remaining between them. Germline V gene data show CDR1 as LGHDT and CDR2 as YNNKEL (reference sequence). The CDR3 has 15 residues. The CDR3 loop is CASSPWSSGANVLTF. The CDR3 DNA reads TGTGCCAGCAGCCCATGGAGCTCTGGGGCCAACGTCCTGACTTTC.

This clonotype was picked up many times. The V call is TRBV12-3 or TRBV12-4, the J call TRBJ2-5; perhaps D is TRBD1 or TRBD2 (5 bases each). The V gene lost 7 bases and the J gene lost 5 bases, with 14 bases spanning the gap. The CDR3 covers 13 residues. The CDR3: CASTLGWGETQYF. The CDR3 DNA follows: TGTGCCAGCACCCTTGGGTGGGGGGAGACCCAGTACTTC.

This clonotype was detected many times. The chain uses TRBV5-1 and TRBJ2-5, with TRBD2 as a possible D gene (5 bases). The V gene lost 0 bases and the J gene lost 4 bases, with 13 bases spanning the gap. Germline loops: CDR1 SGHRS, CDR2 YFSETQ. The CDR3 is 15 amino acids. Written as DNA, the CDR3 is TGCGCCAGCAGCTTGGGACTACTAGTGAGAGAGACCCAGTACTTC. It specifies CASSLGLLVRETQYF.

The V and J genes are TRBV7-8 and TRBJ1-2; no firm D call. CDR1 is SGHVS and CDR2 is FQNEAQ in the germline V gene. The germline V and J ends were trimmed by 5 bases and 2 bases, with 15 bases remaining between them. The CDR3 sequence is 15 residues long. CDR3: CASSQDGLFNYGYTF. DNA of the CDR3: TGTGCCAGCAGCCAAGATGGGCTATTCAACTATGGCTACACCTTC.